Following are 23 T cell receptor beta chains from one sample sequenced in a study of technical replicates of blood from a few donors. TCRdb's table, derived via immunoSEQ multiplex PCR, lists solely in-frame clones and lacks some. This table holds tens of thousands of clones, 75% to 95% found once. Material: T cells isolated from PBMCs. These receptors came from a human donor in good health. Some clones in this sample may be carry-over from other donors' samples.

The genes are TRBV10-3 and TRBJ2-7, with a tentative D call TRBD1 (6 bases). Germline CDR1 ENHRY, CDR2 SYGVKD. V lost 9 bases and J lost 2, with 11 bases in between. The CDR3 loop spans 12 amino acids. DNA for the CDR3: TGTGCCATAGGACAGAGAACCTACGAGCAGTACTTC. Its translation: CAIGQRTYEQYF.

This chain links TRBV5-1 with TRBJ1-2, with D uncertain. From germline, CDR1 is SGHRS and CDR2 YFSETQ. Between the trimmed V and J ends, which lost 6 bases and 0 bases, there was a span of 15 bases. This CDR3 comprises 15 residues. This CDR3 is CASTTGRATNYGYTF. The CDR3 bases are TGCGCCAGCACTACGGGGAGGGCTACTAACTATGGCTACACCTTC.

The rearrangement links TRBV10-3 to TRBJ2-3; 7 bases line up with TRBD2. This CDR3 is 16 amino acids long. The germline V gene has CDR1 ENHRY and CDR2 SYGVKD. The ends lost 4 bases at V and 4 bases at J; junction bases unmatched: 11. The CDR3 region has the DNA TGTGCCATCAGTGGTGGGGACTATGATCTCCCAGATACGCAGTATTTT. It is translated as CAISGGDYDLPDTQYF.

The chain carries TRBV27 and TRBJ2-1, with a tentative D call TRBD2 (5 bases). Trimming pared 4 bases from V and 6 bases from J, leaving 19 bases between. Germline CDR1 MNHEY, CDR2 SMNVEV (reference sequence). This CDR3 comprises 16 residues. CDR3 sequence reads: CASSSLSEKEVNEQFF. CDR3 DNA: TGTGCCAGCAGTTCACTTAGCGAAAAGGAGGTCAATGAGCAGTTCTTC.

The gene calls are TRBV5-1 and TRBJ2-7; 7 nucleotides match TRBD1. Trimming removed 4 bases from V and 3 bases from J; junction bases left unmatched: 7. The CDR3 totals 14 residues. The germline CDR1 and CDR2 sequences are SGHRS and YFSETQ. The CDR3 DNA is TGCGCCAGCAGCACGTACCGGGACAGCTACGAGCAGTACTTC. Encoded protein: CASSTYRDSYEQYF.

The V gene is TRBV12-5, the J gene TRBJ1-2; 7 nucleotides line up with TRBD1. After removal of 7 bases from V and 2 bases from J, the junction contained 13 bases not matched to a gene. Germline lookup yields CDR1 LGHNT and CDR2 FRNRAP. The CDR3 contains 16 residues. The CDR3 DNA reads TGTGCTAGTGCCCAATCCGGGACAGCCGGAAACTATGGCTACACCTTC. It encodes CASAQSGTAGNYGYTF.

This chain links TRBV9 with TRBJ2-1; D uncertain. The CDR3 length is 18 residues. With 0 bases removed from V and 0 bases from J, the gap between germline ends came to 16 bases. Germline CDR1 is SGDLS and CDR2 is YYNGEE. The CDR3, as DNA: TGTGCCAGCAGCGTAGAACGAACCACCGGTTTCTCCTACAATGAGCAGTTCTTC. It yields the protein CASSVERTTGFSYNEQFF.

V is TRBV7-2 and J is TRBJ2-1; 9 bases are a match to TRBD2. J was trimmed by 12 bases and V by 4 bases; bases with no gene match: 13. The CDR3 is made up of 15 amino acids. Germline V CDR1 and CDR2: SGHTA, FQGNSA. For the CDR3, the DNA is TGTGCCAGCAGCTCGCGTAGCGGGGGAGGTATCGTGCAGTTCTTC. It is translated as CASSSRSGGGIVQFF. Full variable domain (outside the CDR3, taken from reference TRBV7-2 and TRBJ2-1): GAGVSQSPSNKVTEKGKDVELRCDPISGHTALYWYRQSLGQGLEFLIYFQGNSAPDKSGLPSDRFSAERTGGSVSTLTIQRTQQEDSAVYLCASSSRSGGGIVQFFGPGTRLTVL.

The chain recombines TRBV28 with TRBJ2-7; 7 nucleotides line up with TRBD1. After removal of 6 bases from V and 7 bases from J, the junction contained 15 bases not matched to a gene. The CDR3 spans 15 residues. Germline V gene sequence: CDR1 MDHEN, CDR2 SYDVKM. CDR3 loop: CASSLLPGQLSEQYF. The CDR3 nucleotides read TGTGCCAGCAGCCTTTTACCGGGACAGCTCTCAGAGCAGTACTTC.

V usage is TRBV28 and J usage is TRBJ2-3; weak D call: TRBD1 (6 bases). V was pared by 5 bases and J by 3 bases, with 24 bases between. In germline, CDR1 is MDHEN, CDR2 SYDVKM. The CDR3 is 18 amino acids. The CDR3 protein is CASSPPPTGVVKTDTQYF. In DNA form, the CDR3 reads TGTGCCAGCAGTCCTCCCCCGACAGGCGTTGTGAAAACAGATACGCAGTATTTT.

V is TRBV27 and J is TRBJ1-4, with D possibly being TRBD1 (6 bases). The germline gives CDR1 MNHEY, CDR2 SMNVEV (reference sequence). V was shortened by 4 bases and J by 8 bases, with 14 bases between the two germline ends. This CDR3 has 14 amino acids. CDR3 nucleotide sequence: TGTGCCAGCAGTTGGGGGGGGCTCGAAGAAAAACTGTTTTTT. It is translated as CASSWGGLEEKLFF. Supplemented by reference TRBV27 and TRBJ1-4, the full variable domain reads EAQVTQNPRYLITVTGKKLTVTCSQNMNHEYMSWYRQDPGLGLRQIYYSMNVEVTDKGDVPEGYKVSRKEKRNFPLILESPSPNQTSLYFCASSWGGLEEKLFFGSGTQLSVL.

V and J are TRBV28 and TRBJ2-1; D gene unclear. V was trimmed by 2 bases and J by 2 bases, leaving 7 bases between them. The CDR3 contains 14 residues. Germline CDR1 reads MDHEN; CDR2 reads SYDVKM. In DNA, the CDR3 is TGTGCCAGCAGTTTAACTATTACCTACAATGAGCAGTTCTTC. Its protein is CASSLTITYNEQFF.

Comment on this clone: In the same sample, other DNA sequences code for this CDR3. The CDR3 coding sequence is TGTGCCAGCAGTCTGGGACAGACCTACGAGCAGTACTTC. This translates into CASSLGQTYEQYF. The chain carries TRBV27 and TRBJ2-7, with 7 positions matching TRBD1. The V segment lost 5 bases and the J segment 2 bases; nucleotides outside the gene matches: 3. From germline, CDR1 is MNHEY and CDR2 SMNVEV (reference sequence). The CDR3 runs to 13 residues.

V usage is TRBV19 and J usage is TRBJ1-2, with D perhaps TRBD1 (5 bases). V gave up 7 bases and J gave up 7 bases, with 22 bases separating them. The length of the CDR3 is 15 residues. The V gene's germline CDR1 is LNHDA and CDR2 SQIVND (reference sequence). CDR3 in DNA: TGTGCCAGTAAGGGGCAGGGAGGTCAAGATATTGGCTACACCTTC. Translated, it gives CASKGQGGQDIGYTF.

V gene TRBV6-1 combines with J gene TRBJ2-7; possibly TRBD1 for D (5 bases). V was pared by 6 bases and J by 5 bases, with 8 bases between. CDR3 length: 11 residues. Germline V gene lookup returns CDR1 MNHNS and CDR2 SASEGT. CDR3 loop: CASRRTHEQYF. Here the CDR3 DNA reads TGTGCCAGCAGAAGGACACACGAGCAGTACTTC.

The gene calls are TRBV7-2 and TRBJ2-2; 10 bases fit TRBD2. CDR1 and CDR2 from the germline V gene are SGHTA and FQGNSA. CDR3 length: 18 residues. V shed 6 bases and J 1 base; nucleotides not matched to a gene: 11. This CDR3 reads CASRRALAGDRNTGELFF. The CDR3 DNA sequence: TGTGCCAGCAGAAGGGCCCTAGCGGGAGATCGGAACACCGGGGAGCTGTTTTTT.

This chain links TRBV9 with TRBJ2-1; D not certain. The V and J ends lost 3 bases and 0 bases respectively, with 4 bases between them. The germline CDR1 and CDR2 sequences are SGDLS and YYNGEE. The CDR3 covers 13 residues. The DNA of the CDR3 is TGTGCCAGCAGCGCGTACTCCTACAATGAGCAGTTCTTC. It specifies CASSAYSYNEQFF.

This sequence joins TRBV28 and TRBJ1-5; D is unresolved. V gave up 3 bases and J gave up 5 bases, with 11 bases separating them. The germline V gene has CDR1 MDHEN and CDR2 SYDVKM. The CDR3 length is 14 residues. In DNA, the CDR3 is TGTGCCAGCAGTTTTACATCCCGCTATCAGCCCCAGCATTTT. Its protein product is CASSFTSRYQPQHF.

The chain combines TRBV16 with TRBJ2-5, with 8 bases fitting TRBD1. Germline V gene sequence: CDR1 KGHSY, CDR2 FQNENV. V lost 0 bases, J lost 5 bases, and 8 bases stayed unmatched. The CDR3 totals 16 residues. The CDR3 DNA is TGTGCCAGCAGCCAATCTTTAACAGGGGGTACGGAGACCCAGTACTTC. Translation: CASSQSLTGGTETQYF.

This clone has only one observation. This chain links TRBV18 with TRBJ1-4, with 7 bases that match TRBD1. V trimming: 8 bases; J trimming: 8 bases; junction bases outside the gene matches: 8. Germline V gene lookup returns CDR1 KGHSH and CDR2 LQKENI. The CDR3 runs to 13 residues. The CDR3 coding sequence is TGTGCCAGCGCCGACAGGGACTTCGAAAAACTGTTTTTT. Protein: CASADRDFEKLFF.

Comments on this clone: Other nucleotide sequences from this sample produce the same CDR3. CDR3 in DNA: TGTGCCAGTAGTTCTCCTAGCGGGTACAATGAGCAGTTCTTC. Its translation: CASSSPSGYNEQFF. The rearrangement links TRBV19 to TRBJ2-1, with 8 bases that match TRBD2. The junction had 4 bases not matched to a gene; V was cut back by 5 bases and J by 4 bases. This CDR3 is 14 amino acids long. Germline V CDR1 and CDR2: LNHDA, SQIVND (reference sequence).

The rearrangement joins TRBV6-5 to TRBJ1-2; 9 bases map to TRBD1. The germline CDR1 and CDR2 sequences are MNHEY and SVGAGI. This CDR3 has 13 amino acids. The V gene end was trimmed by 6 bases and the J gene end by 6 bases; junction bases not matched to a gene: 5. The CDR3 DNA follows: TGTGCCAGCAGCCGCGGGACAGGGAATGGCTACACCTTC. Translated, it gives CASSRGTGNGYTF.

The rearrangement uses TRBV10-3 and TRBJ2-7; 7 positions match TRBD2. Germline CDR1 reads ENHRY; CDR2 reads SYGVKD. The trim removed 4 bases at V and 5 bases at J, leaving 14 bases unmatched. The CDR3 length is 16 residues. The CDR3 DNA is TGTGCCATCAGTGTAGGGAGCGGGGTACGGACCAACGAGCAGTACTTC. This encodes CAISVGSGVRTNEQYF.